The subject of this entry is one TCR beta chain. Seattle researchers signed up patients amid active infection and tracked them longitudinally. These data come from a study of blood T cell repertoires in COVID-19. The wider study: The samples span acute and convalescent COVID-19 from the United States, Italy and Spain. PBMCs, B-cell-depleted T cells, or T cells provided the cDNA or gDNA that made up the material.

Original methodology: For nucleated cells, counts were estimated from reference gene primer amplification. The method was immunoSEQ multiplex PCR; TCRdb's version includes in-frame clones alone and lacks a portion of them. The V and J calls and clone size were taken over from that table, and D and trimming were inferred from the DNA. The table lists about 300,000 clones, under 90% of them singletons. The CDR3 has 15 residues. Germline CDR1 reads MNHEY; CDR2 reads SMNVEV (reference sequence). V was shortened by 6 bases and J by 0 bases, with 14 bases between the two germline ends. The receptor was derived from a woman in her 30s with COVID-19, enrolled during active disease. V and J are TRBV27 and TRBJ1-2, with a tentative D call TRBD1 (5 bases). The sample comprised peripheral blood. CDR3 coding DNA: TGTGCCAGCAGATCCTCGGGGGGGGCTAACTATGGCTACACCTTC. It yields the protein CASRSSGGANYGYTF.